Listed here are 5 T cell receptor beta chains from one sample, sequenced in a study of blood T cell repertoires in COVID-19. TCRdb's copy holds only in-frame clones and misses some; the assay was immunoSEQ multiplex PCR. In the table there are roughly 400,000 clones, over 75% of which are singletons. Material for sequencing was PBMCs or T cells enriched from blood (not recorded which). The receptor set was obtained from a woman in her late teens or twenties who had been exposed to COVID-19.

J is TRBJ2-7 and V is TRBV5-1, with 10 bases aligning to TRBD2. The germline gives CDR1 SGHRS, CDR2 YFSETQ. V lost 5 bases and J lost 4; bases outside the gene matches: 15. The CDR3 totals 17 residues. CDR3 DNA sequence: TGCGCCAGCAGTCCCTCGGACTCTAGCGGGAGTATTTACGAGCAGTACTTC. Its translation: CASSPSDSSGSIYEQYF.

The chain employs TRBV11-2 and TRBJ2-7, with D possibly TRBD1 on 6 matching bases. Germline CDR1 is SGHAT and CDR2 is FQNNGV. V was trimmed by 2 bases and J by 3 bases, leaving 14 bases between them. The CDR3 totals 15 residues. CDR3 DNA sequence: TGTGCCAGCAGCTTAACTGTTCAGGGGTTCTACGAGCAGTACTTC. It is translated as CASSLTVQGFYEQYF.

The chain links TRBV9 to TRBJ2-5, with 7 bases fitting TRBD1. The CDR3 has 15 amino acids. Germline CDR1 and CDR2: SGDLS and YYNGEE. The V gene end was trimmed by 2 bases and the J gene end by 3 bases; junction bases not matched to a gene: 7. The CDR3 is CASSVLTGPEETQYF. CDR3 nucleotides: TGTGCCAGCAGCGTCCTGACAGGGCCGGAAGAGACCCAGTACTTC.

CDR3 loop: CASSLIAGEQFF. CDR3 nucleotides: TGTGCCAGCAGCTTGATAGCGGGTGAGCAGTTCTTC. The chain uses TRBV5-6 and TRBJ2-1; 7 bases agree with TRBD2. Per germline, CDR1 SGHDT and CDR2 YYEEEE. Trimming at V came to 1 base and at J to 9 bases, leaving 1 base not matched to a gene. CDR3 size: 12 residues.

V usage is TRBV4-1 and J usage is TRBJ2-1; TRBD2 aligns across 8 bases. The CDR3 totals 15 residues. The V and J ends lost 4 bases and 7 bases, in that order; junction bases with no gene match: 9. Germline assignment: CDR1 MGHRA and CDR2 YSYEKL. This CDR3 is CASSLASGGTNEQFF. The CDR3 nucleotides are TGCGCCAGCAGCCTAGCGAGCGGGGGTACGAATGAGCAGTTCTTC.